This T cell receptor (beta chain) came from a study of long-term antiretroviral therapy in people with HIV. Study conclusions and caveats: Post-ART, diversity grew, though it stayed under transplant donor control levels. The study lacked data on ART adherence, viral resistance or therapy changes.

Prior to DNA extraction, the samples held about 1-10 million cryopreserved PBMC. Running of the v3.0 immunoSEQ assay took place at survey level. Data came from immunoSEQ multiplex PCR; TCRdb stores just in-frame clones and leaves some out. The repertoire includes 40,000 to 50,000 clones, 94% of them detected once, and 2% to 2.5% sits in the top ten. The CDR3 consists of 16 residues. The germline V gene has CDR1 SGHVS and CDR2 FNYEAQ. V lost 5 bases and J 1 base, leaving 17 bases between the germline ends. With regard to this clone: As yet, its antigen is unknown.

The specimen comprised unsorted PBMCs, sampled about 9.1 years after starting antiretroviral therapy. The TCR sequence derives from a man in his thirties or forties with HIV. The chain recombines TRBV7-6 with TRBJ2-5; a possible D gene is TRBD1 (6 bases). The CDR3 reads CASSLQPGRGQETQYF. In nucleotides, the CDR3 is TGTGCCAGCAGCCTACAACCGGGCAGGGGCCAAGAGACCCAGTACTTC.